A single sample is the source of the 21 T cell receptor beta chains below, sequenced in a study of CD8 T cells in Susac syndrome. RNA amounts of roughly 0.5 to 1 ug underwent reverse transcription with random hexamers. One entry per CDR3 protein results from TCRdb running MiXCR on the immunoSEQ multiplex PCR reads. The sample gives some 80,000 distinct CDR3 sequences, around 94% of which show up once; 0.26% is in the top ten. The sequenced material came from CD8+ T cells from PBMCs. The receptors were gathered from a human donor in good health.

The V gene is TRBV4-1, the J gene TRBJ1-5; D is possibly TRBD1 (5 bases). This CDR3 has 12 amino acids. Germline CDR1 reads MGHRA; CDR2 reads YSYEKL. Trimming removed 3 bases from V and 6 bases from J, with 6 bases in between. The CDR3 DNA follows: TGCGCCAGCAGCCAGAGGGGTCAGCCCCAGCATTTT. This sequence encodes CASSQRGQPQHF.

This clonotype was found once. The chain is built from TRBV27 and TRBJ2-7; perhaps TRBD2 as D (7 bases). CDR3 length: 14 amino acids. Germline lookup yields CDR1 MNHEY and CDR2 SMNVEV (reference sequence). V was shortened by 0 bases and J by 6 bases, with 12 bases between the two germline ends. The CDR3 coding sequence is TGTGCCAGCAGTTTATCCGGGGGGCGGCGCGAGCAGTACGTC. Translating gives CASSLSGGRREQYV.

V and J are TRBV4-1 and TRBJ2-1, with 7 bases fitting TRBD2. The CDR3 covers 13 residues. CDR1 is MGHRA and CDR2 is YSYEKL in the germline V gene. V was pared by 1 base and J by 7 bases, with 1 base of the junction left unmatched. CDR3 nucleotide sequence: TGCGCCAGCAGCCAAGGGGGGGGGAATGAGCAGTTCTTC. Amino acids: CASSQGGGNEQFF.

The CDR3 sequence is CASSIDPDRGGGRNQPQHF. The CDR3 DNA follows: TGTGCCAGTAGTATAGATCCTGACAGGGGCGGCGGGCGCAATCAGCCCCAGCATTTT. This rearrangement joins TRBV19 to TRBJ1-5, with 8 bases identical to TRBD1. Losses at the gene ends were 0 bases for V and 2 bases for J; bases not matched to a gene: 12. This CDR3 contains 19 residues. Germline assignment: CDR1 LNHDA and CDR2 SQIVND (reference sequence).

This chain uses TRBV4-2 with TRBJ2-1; 10 nucleotides line up with TRBD2. CDR1 and CDR2 from the germline V gene are LGHNA and YNFKEQ. V was clipped by 0 bases and J by 3 bases; unmatched bases: 8. The CDR3 spans 18 residues. The CDR3 is CASSQDRAGTSVYNEQFF. CDR3 nucleotides: TGTGCCAGCAGCCAAGATCGGGCCGGGACTAGCGTCTACAATGAGCAGTTCTTC.

The chain combines TRBV20-1 with TRBJ2-1, with TRBD2 matching over 11 bases. Germline V gives CDR1 DFQATT, CDR2 SNEGSKA (reference sequence). V lost 1 base to trimming and J lost 13 bases; unmatched junction nucleotides: 6. The CDR3 consists of 13 residues. The DNA of the CDR3 is TGCAGTGCTAGAGCCGGGACTAGCGGATTTCAGTTCTTC. Translated: CSARAGTSGFQFF.

The chain links TRBV11-3 to TRBJ2-7, with 11 nucleotides matching TRBD1. The trim removed 3 bases at V and 6 bases at J, leaving 1 base unmatched. The germline gives CDR1 SGHNT, CDR2 YENEEA. The CDR3 totals 13 residues. The CDR3 coding sequence is TGTGCCAGCAGCTTCGGGACAGGGGGCGAGCAGTACGTC. It translates to CASSFGTGGEQYV.

J is TRBJ2-1 and V is TRBV7-9; TRBD2 might be the D (5 bases). V was pared by 1 base and J by 0 bases, with 7 bases between. The CDR3 covers 15 residues. Germline CDR1 SEHNR, CDR2 FQNEAQ (reference sequence). CDR3 bases: TGTGCCAGCAGCTTAGGTACTAGCTCCTACAATGAGCAGTTCTTC. Encoded protein: CASSLGTSSYNEQFF.

The gene calls are TRBV10-3 and TRBJ2-3; D perhaps matches TRBD1 (6 bases). The CDR3 is made up of 17 amino acids. In germline, CDR1 is ENHRY, CDR2 SYGVKD. Trimming pared 3 bases from V and 8 bases from J, leaving 24 bases between. The CDR3 region is CAISDLLEPGRGGTQYF. The CDR3 DNA follows: TGTGCCATCAGTGACTTGCTGGAGCCGGGGCGAGGGGGTACGCAGTATTTT.

V gene TRBV6-1 combines with J gene TRBJ1-5; D is ambiguous. Trimming left V 7 bases short and J 1 base short, with 20 bases between. This CDR3 is built from 17 residues. Germline values: CDR1 MNHNS, CDR2 SASEGT. The CDR3 is CASTTLPGETSNQPQHF. In nucleotides, the CDR3 is TGTGCCAGCACCACTTTACCCGGGGAGACCAGCAATCAGCCCCAGCATTTT.

The rearrangement links TRBV19 to TRBJ2-1; the match to TRBD2 covers 9 bases. V was clipped by 3 bases and J by 8 bases; unmatched bases: 8. This CDR3 spans 15 amino acids. Germline V gene lookup returns CDR1 LNHDA and CDR2 SQIVND (reference sequence). The CDR3 coding sequence is TGTGCCAGTAGTATCGGGCCTAGCGGGAATTATGAGCAGTTCTTC. This sequence encodes CASSIGPSGNYEQFF.

The chain is built from TRBV6-5 and TRBJ1-5; no definite D call. The CDR3 sequence is 13 residues long. Between the trimmed V and J ends, which lost 0 bases and 7 bases, there was a span of 7 bases. CDR1 is MNHEY and CDR2 is SVGAGI in the germline V gene. The CDR3 spells CASSYSVGQPQHF. Written as DNA, the CDR3 is TGTGCCAGCAGTTACTCGGTGGGACAGCCCCAGCATTTT.

This clonotype was detected once. The chain couples TRBV12-3 or TRBV12-4 to TRBJ2-1; tentative D call: TRBD2 (6 bases). V was cut by 5 bases and J by 4 bases, with 12 bases left in between. The CDR3 spans 14 residues. The CDR3 DNA reads as TGTGCCAGCAGTCTTTGGGGACTTTACAATGAGCAGTTCTTC. This gives the protein CASSLWGLYNEQFF.

The rearrangement uses TRBV20-1 and TRBJ2-3, with D unclear. CDR3 length: 12 amino acids. The V and J ends lost 0 bases and 5 bases respectively, with 6 bases between them. Per germline, CDR1 DFQATT and CDR2 SNEGSKA (reference sequence). The DNA for the CDR3 is TGCAGTGCTAGAGATTGGTTAGATACGCAGTATTTT. Its protein is CSARDWLDTQYF.

This sequence joins TRBV25-1 and TRBJ2-7; D uncertain. Germline V CDR1 and CDR2: MGHDK, SYGVNS. V was cut by 6 bases and J by 0 bases, with 9 bases left in between. The CDR3 has 13 amino acids. CDR3 sequence reads: CASRPPDSYEQYF. The CDR3 nucleotides read TGTGCCAGCAGACCCCCTGACTCCTACGAGCAGTACTTC.

This chain links TRBV27 with TRBJ2-1; the D gene is possibly TRBD1 (5 bases). CDR3 length: 14 residues. The germline gives CDR1 MNHEY, CDR2 SMNVEV (reference sequence). The CDR3 coding sequence is TGTGCTGGGGCGCGACAGTATCCTTACAATGAGCAGTTCTTC. Its translation is CAGARQYPYNEQFF.

This clonotype has a single count. The chain joins TRBV23-1 to TRBJ2-7; D gene unclear. TRBV23-1 is classed as an ORF, of uncertain function. The CDR3 is made up of 12 amino acids. V lost 6 bases and J 5 bases, leaving 11 bases between the germline ends. The CDR3 DNA is TGCGCCAGCAGGTCGTCTGAGAACGAGCAGTACGTC. It yields the protein CASRSSENEQYV.

The chain is built from TRBV20-1 and TRBJ1-3; TRBD1 might be the D (5 bases). The CDR3 consists of 13 residues. Germline V gene data show CDR1 as DFQATT and CDR2 as SNEGSKA (reference sequence). Trimming removed 5 bases from V and 0 bases from J, with 8 bases in between. CDR3 residues: CSAQDSSGNTIYF. DNA of the CDR3: TGCAGTGCTCAAGACAGCTCTGGAAACACCATATATTTT.

This sequence joins TRBV6-2 or TRBV6-3 and TRBJ2-7; maybe TRBD1 (5 bases). In germline, CDR1 is MNHEY, CDR2 SVGEGT. This CDR3 region has 18 residues. Trimming pared 2 bases from V and 1 base from J, leaving 21 bases between. CDR3 nucleotide sequence: TGTGCCAGCAGTTACGCAGTTGGTGCAGGGCTAAAATCCTACGAGCAGTACTTC. Protein sequence: CASSYAVGAGLKSYEQYF.

This clonotype has just one count. The genes are TRBV13 and TRBJ2-5; no reliable D call. Trimming removed 4 bases from V and 2 bases from J, with 11 bases in between. The CDR3 has 14 amino acids. Germline CDR1 is PRHDT and CDR2 is FYEKMQ (reference sequence). CDR3 loop: CASSSRRAQETQYF. CDR3 DNA sequence: TGTGCCAGCAGCTCCCGACGAGCTCAAGAGACCCAGTACTTC. The full variable domain, completed using reference TRBV13 and TRBJ2-5, is AAGVIQSPRHLIKEKRETATLKCYPIPRHDTVYWYQQGPGQDPQFLISFYEKMQSDKGSIPDRFSAQQFSDYHSELNMSSLELGDSALYFCASSSRRAQETQYFGPGTRLLVL.

The V and J genes are TRBV6-5 and TRBJ1-2, with 7 positions matching TRBD1. CDR3 length: 15 amino acids. Per the germline V gene, CDR1 is MNHEY and CDR2 is SVGAGI. Trimming at V came to 1 base and at J to 3 bases, leaving 5 bases not matched to a gene. The CDR3 bases are TGTGCCAGCAGTTACTTCCCCGGGACAGACTATGGCTACACCTTC. Its translation is CASSYFPGTDYGYTF.